The 28 T cell receptor beta chains below were found in one sample sequenced in a study of T cells after yellow fever vaccination. TCRdb passed the 5' RACE reads through MiXCR, listing each CDR3 protein once. This sample has around 350,000 distinct CDR3 sequences, with roughly 12% found just once. The material sequenced was PBMCs, taken on the day of the first yellow fever vaccination. All receptors come from a man aged 18 to 35 who received the YFV17D yellow fever vaccine.

The genes are TRBV4-1 and TRBJ2-4; 8 nucleotides agree with TRBD1. This CDR3 spans 17 amino acids. Trimming at V came to 2 bases and at J to 4 bases, leaving 10 bases not matched to a gene. Germline V gene sequence: CDR1 MGHRA, CDR2 YSYEKL. CDR3 sequence (DNA): TGCGCCAGCAGCCAACTTCACAGGGGGAGGACAAAAAACATTCAGTACTTC. Its translation is CASSQLHRGRTKNIQYF.

By share, this clonotype ranks as medium-sized. This chain uses TRBV7-2 with TRBJ2-5, with unresolved D. The CDR3 is made up of 16 amino acids. Germline CDR1 and CDR2: SGHTA and FQGNSA. V was cut by 2 bases and J by 4 bases, with 17 bases left in between. The CDR3, as DNA: TGTGCCAGCAGCTTATGGGATACTGGCCCCCTAGAGACCCAGTACTTC. It translates to CASSLWDTGPLETQYF.

This clonotype came up a few times. This chain links TRBV4-3 with TRBJ1-3, with D tentatively TRBD1 (6 bases). CDR3 length: 17 residues. Looked up from germline, CDR1 is LGHNA and CDR2 is YSLEER. V was clipped by 0 bases and J by 3 bases, with 15 bases between them. Here the CDR3 DNA reads TGCGCCAGCAGCCAAGAGTTCCAGGGGCTAGGTGGAAACACCATATATTTT. Protein product: CASSQEFQGLGGNTIYF.

This clonotype came up a few times. The V call is TRBV6-5, the J call TRBJ2-2; D unclear. The length of the CDR3 is 13 residues. Germline CDR1 is MNHEY and CDR2 is SVGAGI. V was cut by 4 bases and J by 2 bases, with 5 bases left in between. The CDR3 reads CASSSRNTGELFF. The CDR3 region has the DNA TGTGCCAGCAGTTCCCGAAACACCGGGGAGCTGTTTTTT.

This clonotype came up many times. The chain employs TRBV5-1 and TRBJ2-1; tentatively, D is TRBD2 (5 bases). V was trimmed by 4 bases and J by 6 bases, leaving 14 bases between them. Germline V gives CDR1 SGHRS, CDR2 YFSETQ. The CDR3 covers 14 residues. CDR3: CASSASGVPNEQFF. The CDR3 bases are TGCGCCAGCAGCGCATCCGGGGTCCCCAATGAGCAGTTCTTC.

This clonotype has only a few counts. The chain couples TRBV4-2 to TRBJ2-2; D may be TRBD1 or TRBD2 (6 bases each). The V end was cut by 1 base, the J end by 7 bases, with 16 bases between. This CDR3 has 16 residues. Germline CDR1 reads LGHNA; CDR2 reads YNFKEQ. The CDR3: CASSQAGTGAYGELFF. CDR3 sequence (DNA): TGTGCCAGCAGCCAAGCGGGGACGGGGGCATACGGGGAGCTGTTTTTT.

This chain connects TRBV29-1 to TRBJ2-3; perhaps TRBD1 as D (6 bases). This CDR3 has 13 amino acids. Germline V gene data show CDR1 as SQVTM and CDR2 as ANQGSEA. With 5 bases removed from V and 4 bases from J, the gap between germline ends came to 13 bases. The CDR3 loop is CSVSTGMSDTQYF. DNA for the CDR3: TGCAGCGTTTCTACAGGGATGTCAGATACGCAGTATTTT.

This clonotype was detected a few times. The J gene is TRBJ2-3, the V gene TRBV6-2 or TRBV6-3; 7 positions match TRBD2. Trimming removed 3 bases from V and 1 base from J; junction bases left unmatched: 16. Germline V gene lookup returns CDR1 MNHEY and CDR2 SVGEGT. This CDR3 is built from 19 residues. CDR3 region: CASSYAVSGGGWRTDTQYF. CDR3 sequence (DNA): TGTGCCAGCAGTTATGCCGTTAGTGGCGGGGGATGGCGCACAGATACGCAGTATTTT.

CDR3: CASRGAPRWDTIYF. DNA of the CDR3: TGTGCCAGTAGGGGAGCTCCGCGGTGGGACACCATATATTTT. The chain carries TRBV19 and TRBJ1-3; D unresolved. Germline CDR1 and CDR2: LNHDA and SQIVND (reference sequence). The length of the CDR3 is 14 residues. V was pared by 6 bases and J by 8 bases, with 17 bases between.

This clonotype was recorded a few times. Sequence at one end of the junction differs from germline and may be a read error. V and J are TRBV20-1 and TRBJ1-1; D might be TRBD1 (5 bases). Germline CDR1 DFQATT, CDR2 SNEGSKA (reference sequence). CDR3 length: 14 residues. As DNA, the CDR3 is TGCAGTGCTAGAGATTCTCCAGGGAACCCTGAAGCTTTCTTT. It yields the protein CSARDSPGNPEAFF.

This clonotype was seen a few times. The chain carries TRBV6-5 and TRBJ2-7; D possibly corresponds to TRBD2 (6 bases). V lost 7 bases and J lost 7, with 11 bases in between. This CDR3 is built from 11 residues. Germline CDR1 MNHEY, CDR2 SVGAGI. The CDR3 DNA is TGTGCCAGCACCCACGGGGGTGAGCAGTACTTC. Translated: CASTHGGEQYF.

This clonotype came up many times. The rearrangement uses TRBV3-1 and TRBJ1-2, with 9 positions matching TRBD1. The CDR3 sequence is 14 residues long. Unmatched junction bases numbered 7, after V lost 5 bases and J lost 6 bases. In germline, CDR1 is LGHDT, CDR2 YNNKEL (reference sequence). The CDR3, as DNA: TGTGCCAGCAGCATCCGGGACAGGGACCATGGCTACACCTTC. Translated, it gives CASSIRDRDHGYTF. The full variable domain, its missing parts supplied by reference TRBV3-1 and TRBJ1-2, is DTAVSQTPKYLVTQMGNDKSIKCEQNLGHDTMYWYKQDSKKFLKIMFSYNNKELIINETVPNRFSPKSPDKAHLNLHINSLELGDSAVYFCASSIRDRDHGYTFGSGTRLTVV.

On this clonotype: At one of its ends the junction is not consistent with the germline gene, which may arise from a read error. This rearrangement joins TRBV11-2 to TRBJ2-5; weak D call: TRBD2 (7 bases). CDR1 SGHAT and CDR2 FQNNGV come from the germline V gene. CDR3 length equals 15 residues. The CDR3 here is CASILVGGLQETQYF. CDR3 coding DNA: TGTGCCAGCATCTTAGTCGGGGGGCTTCAAGAGACCCAGTACTTC.

This clonotype appeared many times. The chain joins TRBV5-1 to TRBJ2-2; 10 bases align to TRBD1. The V and J ends lost 5 bases and 3 bases, in that order; junction bases with no gene match: 7. CDR1 is SGHRS and CDR2 is YFSETQ in the germline V gene. This CDR3 is 16 amino acids long. The CDR3 region is CASRVTGGADTGELFF. CDR3 sequence (DNA): TGCGCCAGCAGGGTGACAGGGGGCGCGGACACCGGGGAGCTGTTTTTT.

This chain joins TRBV5-4 and TRBJ2-2; no definite D call. Trimming took 6 bases from V and 0 from J, leaving 15 bases between them. The V gene's germline CDR1 is SGHNT and CDR2 YYREEE (reference sequence). This CDR3 has 16 amino acids. The CDR3: CASIPNPRTNTGELFF. In DNA, the CDR3 is TGTGCCAGCATCCCCAACCCCAGAACGAACACCGGGGAGCTGTTTTTT.

V and J are TRBV7-3 and TRBJ2-1, with D tentatively TRBD1 or TRBD2 (6 bases each). From germline, CDR1 is SGHTA and CDR2 FQGTGA. Trimming removed 2 bases from V and 8 bases from J, with 16 bases in between. The CDR3 is made up of 15 amino acids. In nucleotides, the CDR3 is TGTGCCAGCAGCTTACAGGGGAGGCTTCAGGATGAGCAGTTCTTC. This sequence encodes CASSLQGRLQDEQFF. Drawing the rest from reference TRBV7-3 and TRBJ2-1, the complete variable domain is GAGVSQTPSNKVTEKGKYVELRCDPISGHTALYWYRQSLGQGPEFLIYFQGTGAADDSGLPNDRFFAVRPEGSVSTLKIQRTERGDSAVYLCASSLQGRLQDEQFFGPGTRLTVL.

The chain links TRBV20-1 to TRBJ2-7; possibly TRBD1 for D (6 bases). The germline V gene encodes CDR1 DFQATT and CDR2 SNEGSKA (reference sequence). CDR3 length equals 12 residues. Trimming left V 4 bases short and J 7 bases short, with 14 bases between. The DNA for the CDR3 is TGCAGTGCTACCCTCACAGGGTTTGAGCAGTACTTC. It yields the protein CSATLTGFEQYF.

This clonotype was counted ten times or more. CDR3 sequence (DNA): TGCAGCGTCAGTAGGACAATCAACACTGAAGCTTTCTTT. Its translation: CSVSRTINTEAFF. This rearrangement joins TRBV29-1 to TRBJ1-1; D is perhaps TRBD1 (5 bases). The germline V gene encodes CDR1 SQVTM and CDR2 ANQGSEA. V was trimmed by 6 bases and J by 2 bases, leaving 13 bases between them. The CDR3 is made up of 13 amino acids.

This chain uses TRBV12-3 or TRBV12-4 with TRBJ1-1; TRBD1 is a possible D gene (5 bases). The CDR3 contains 15 residues. V lost 4 bases, J lost 6 bases, and 18 bases lay in between. CDR3 sequence: CASSSRTGASSEAFF. The CDR3, as DNA: TGTGCCAGCAGTTCCCGCACAGGAGCGAGCTCTGAAGCTTTCTTT.

This clonotype was observed a handful of times. The J gene is TRBJ1-2, the V gene TRBV30, with TRBD1 identical over 8 bases. From germline, CDR1 is GTSNPN and CDR2 SVGIG (reference sequence). Trimming cost V 3 bases and J 7 bases; bases outside gene matches: 7. The CDR3 totals 13 residues. This chain's CDR3 is CAWRTGVYSGYTF. DNA for the CDR3: TGTGCCTGGAGGACAGGGGTTTACAGTGGCTACACCTTC.

In DNA, the CDR3 is TGTGCCAGCAGTTTAGCAGCCAGGGTGGTTGCACCCCTCCACTTT. Its translation: CASSLAARVVAPLHF. The rearrangement uses TRBV12-3 or TRBV12-4 and TRBJ1-6; possibly TRBD1 for D (5 bases). The CDR3 loop spans 15 amino acids. Trimming removed 0 bases at V and 11 bases at J, with 14 bases between.

V is TRBV30 and J is TRBJ2-7; D is uncertain. This CDR3 is built from 11 residues. V was clipped by 1 base and J by 6 bases, with 7 bases between them. The V gene's germline CDR1 is GTSNPN and CDR2 SVGIG (reference sequence). The DNA of the CDR3 is TGTGCCTGGAGTGCGGTCTTCGAGCAGTACTTC. Amino acids: CAWSAVFEQYF.

This clonotype was seen only a few times. The rearrangement joins TRBV5-4 to TRBJ1-1, with D maybe TRBD1 (6 bases). Trimming stripped 4 bases from V and 6 bases from J, with 19 bases between. CDR3 length: 15 amino acids. CDR1 and CDR2 (germline): SGHNT, YYREEE (reference sequence). The CDR3 region is CASSGGPGTISEAFF. The CDR3 coding sequence is TGTGCCAGCAGCGGGGGCCCAGGGACGATATCTGAAGCTTTCTTT.

J is TRBJ1-5 and V is TRBV4-1, with D tentatively TRBD1 (5 bases). Trimming shortened V by 4 bases and J by 1 base, and 11 bases separated the two germline ends. The CDR3 length is 15 residues. CDR1 is MGHRA, CDR2 YSYEKL, per germline. The CDR3 nucleotides read TGCGCCAGCAGCCGAGTCCGGGACAGCAATCAGCCCCAGCATTTT. It is translated as CASSRVRDSNQPQHF.

This clonotype was picked up a small number of times. The genes are TRBV7-9 and TRBJ1-4; no clear D. The CDR3 is 14 residues long. V lost 6 bases and J 6 bases, leaving 14 bases between the germline ends. Germline CDR1 SEHNR, CDR2 FQNEAQ (reference sequence). The CDR3 DNA sequence: TGTGCCAGCAGGAGCCGGGAGATACATGAAAAACTGTTTTTT. This sequence encodes CASRSREIHEKLFF.

The gene calls are TRBV7-2 and TRBJ1-5; 7 nucleotides agree with TRBD1. Trimming removed 1 base from V and 5 bases from J; junction bases left unmatched: 2. The germline CDR1 and CDR2 sequences are SGHTA and FQGNSA. The CDR3 has 14 amino acids. The chain's CDR3 is CASSLVDRDQPQHF. Written as DNA, the CDR3 is TGTGCCAGCAGCTTAGTAGACAGGGATCAGCCCCAGCATTTT.

This clonotype was counted at least ten times. V gene TRBV4-1 combines with J gene TRBJ2-1; D remains ambiguous. Trimming removed 1 base from V and 7 bases from J, with 14 bases in between. The CDR3 loop spans 15 amino acids. Germline CDR1 MGHRA, CDR2 YSYEKL. Here the CDR3 reads CASSQGLLGTNEQFF. The CDR3 bases are TGCGCCAGCAGCCAAGGGCTCCTCGGTACGAATGAGCAGTTCTTC.

This clonotype was seen a few times. V usage is TRBV7-2 and J usage is TRBJ2-1; 15 nucleotides agree with TRBD2. Trimming took 3 bases from V and 9 from J; bases not matched to a gene: 3. Germline values: CDR1 SGHTA, CDR2 FQGNSA. CDR3 length: 15 amino acids. The chain's CDR3 is CASSFMGLAGGEQFF. In nucleotides, the CDR3 is TGTGCCAGCAGCTTCATGGGACTAGCGGGGGGTGAGCAGTTCTTC.